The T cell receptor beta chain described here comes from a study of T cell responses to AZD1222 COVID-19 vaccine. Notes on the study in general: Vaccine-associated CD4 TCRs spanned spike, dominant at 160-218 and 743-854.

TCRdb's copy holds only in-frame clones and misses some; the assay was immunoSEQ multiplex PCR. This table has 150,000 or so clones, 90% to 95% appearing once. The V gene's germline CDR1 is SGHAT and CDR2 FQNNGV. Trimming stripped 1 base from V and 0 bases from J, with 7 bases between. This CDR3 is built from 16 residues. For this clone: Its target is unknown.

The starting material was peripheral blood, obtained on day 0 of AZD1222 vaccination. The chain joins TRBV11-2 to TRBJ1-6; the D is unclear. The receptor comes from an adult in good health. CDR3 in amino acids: CASSLAASSYNSPLHF. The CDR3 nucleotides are TGTGCCAGCAGCTTAGCAGCGAGCTCCTATAATTCACCCCTCCACTTT.